The next 6 T cell receptor beta chains were all read from a single sample in a study of CD8 T cells in Susac syndrome. RNA, at about 0.45 to 1 ug, was reverse transcribed with random hexamers. TCRdb re-analysed the immunoSEQ multiplex PCR reads in MiXCR, keeping a single row per CDR3 protein. Seen here are some 77,000 distinct CDR3 sequences, about 93% observed once, and the top ten hold about 0.52%. The sequenced sample consisted of CD4+ T cells from PBMCs. The source of these receptors is a human donor with Susac syndrome.

In DNA form, the CDR3 reads TGTGCCAGCAGCCAATTTCCGGCCGGCTACACCTTC. This codes for CASSQFPAGYTF. The chain couples TRBV3-1 to TRBJ1-2; no firm D call. The CDR3 totals 12 residues. The V gene lost 2 bases and the J gene lost 8 bases, with 9 bases spanning the gap. Per germline, CDR1 LGHDT and CDR2 YNNKEL (reference sequence).

V usage is TRBV3-1 and J usage is TRBJ1-3; TRBD1 matches 9 bases. With 4 bases clipped from V and 7 bases from J, the junction kept 11 bases outside the gene matches. This CDR3 has 16 residues. The germline gives CDR1 LGHDT, CDR2 YNNKEL (reference sequence). Here the CDR3 reads CASSRTKGTGSNTIYF. The DNA of the CDR3 is TGTGCCAGCAGCCGAACTAAAGGGACAGGGAGTAACACCATATATTTT.

The chain recombines TRBV6-5 with TRBJ2-1; TRBD2 aligns across 8 bases. The ends lost 4 bases at V and 3 bases at J; junction bases unmatched: 8. The CDR3 spans 16 residues. Per germline, CDR1 MNHEY and CDR2 SVGAGI. CDR3 bases: TGTGCCAGCAGTTCACTAACTAGCGGACACTACAATGAGCAGTTCTTC. Encoded protein: CASSSLTSGHYNEQFF.

The CDR3 loop reads CASSPLSGLSPYEQYF. DNA for the CDR3: TGTGCCAGCAGCCCCCTCTCGGGTCTTTCCCCCTACGAGCAGTACTTC. This rearrangement joins TRBV7-2 to TRBJ2-7; D gene unclear. The germline CDR1 and CDR2 sequences are SGHTA and FQGNSA. The CDR3 runs to 16 residues. The V and J ends lost 5 bases and 2 bases respectively, with 19 bases between them.

This clonotype appeared a single time. V usage is TRBV11-1 and J usage is TRBJ2-1; 9 nucleotides match TRBD2. The germline V gene encodes CDR1 SGHAT and CDR2 FQDESV (reference sequence). The CDR3 totals 15 residues. J lost 9 bases, V lost 4 bases, and 10 bases had no gene match. CDR3 sequence: CASSSLAGGGGEQFF. Written as DNA, the CDR3 is TGTGCCAGCAGCTCACTGGCGGGAGGGGGTGGTGAGCAGTTCTTC.

This clonotype was counted once. V is TRBV20-1 and J is TRBJ1-2; TRBD1 might be the D (5 bases). The CDR3 consists of 13 residues. Looked up from germline, CDR1 is DFQATT and CDR2 is SNEGSKA (reference sequence). With 3 bases removed from V and 2 bases from J, the gap between germline ends came to 10 bases. The CDR3 DNA reads TGCAGTGCTAGTTGGGGCACCAACTATGGCTACACCTTC. This gives the protein CSASWGTNYGYTF.